This T cell receptor beta chain was recorded in a study of T cell responses to AZD1222 COVID-19 vaccine. Study information: Both about-4-week and about-12-week second-dose recipients were combined. Study results and limitations: Variant regions that are unmutated are reportedly the target of nearly half of spike-specific TCRs. Once two AZD1222 doses were given, Spike-specific TCR breadth and depth went up. Sampling captured repertoires only after the peak T cell response.

This clone appeared once. The antigen remains undetermined. TCRdb's copy holds only in-frame clones and misses some; the assay was immunoSEQ multiplex PCR. The sample consists of under 130,000 clones, over 75% of them appearing once. CDR3 length: 15 amino acids. Germline V gives CDR1 LNHDA, CDR2 SQIVND (reference sequence). J was trimmed by 3 bases and V by 3 bases; bases with no gene match: 4. The sample here was peripheral blood, taken on day 0 of AZD1222 vaccination. This chain links TRBV19 with TRBJ2-2; 7 bases align to TRBD1. This clonotype was sampled from an adult in good health. CDR3 DNA: TGTGCCAGTAGTATCGACAGGGCCTACACCGGGGAGCTGTTTTTT. Translation: CASSIDRAYTGELFF.